The clone carrying this TCR beta chain occurred a few times. The antigen is unknown. The sample's time point: patch test 1, 2 weeks after DPC sensitization. The treatment is: therapeutic diphenylcyclopropenone sensitization with weekly scalp DPC. Individual cDNA molecules (in the library) carried attached unique molecular identifiers. From the RACE reads, TCRdb called clonotypes with MiXCR, one entry per CDR3 protein. The sample has 180,000 or so distinct CDR3 sequences, approximately 14% seen once. This sample was included in a study of human T cells and chemical hapten exposure. Study-level results: Having alopecia, donors may respond immunologically unlike healthy people. With patch test score, the counts of PT1 expanded TCRs showed a positive correlation.

V shed 2 bases and J shed 2 bases, with 12 bases lying between them. This CDR3 is built from 16 residues. Germline-derived CDR1 and CDR2 are SGHTA and FQGTGA. The TCR was taken from a woman aged 30 to 39 with alopecia areata. Some clones in this sample may be carry-over from other donors' samples. The sequenced sample was whole blood, obtained in connection with sensitization to the hapten diphenylcyclopropenone (DPC). This sequence joins TRBV7-3 and TRBJ2-2; D unclear. The CDR3 spells CASSLLGGFNTGELFF. As DNA, the CDR3 is TGTGCCAGCAGCTTACTGGGTGGTTTCAACACCGGGGAGCTGTTTTTT. The full variable domain, its missing parts supplied by reference TRBV7-3 and TRBJ2-2, is GAGVSQTPSNKVTEKGKYVELRCDPISGHTALYWYRQSLGQGPEFLIYFQGTGAADDSGLPNDRFFAVRPEGSVSTLKIQRTERGDSAVYLCASSLLGGFNTGELFFGEGSRLTVL.